The 21 T cell receptor beta chains in this list originate from one sample, sequenced in a study of patients and donors after allogeneic stem cell transplantation. TCRdb independently ran MiXCR on the RT-PCR reads; one entry per CDR3 protein. The sample includes approximately 430,000 distinct CDR3 sequences, 16% seen only once; the top ten take around 6.8%. Source material: blood, either unsorted or a sorted T cell fraction (not recorded which). The source of these receptors is a human donor who was either an allogeneic HSCT recipient or a stem cell or donor lymphocyte infusion donor (not recorded which). It is not recorded whose cells these are; they may come from a transplant donor.

V and J are TRBV20-1 and TRBJ1-6; D remains unclear. CDR1 is DFQATT, CDR2 SNEGSKA, per germline (reference sequence). V was pared by 5 bases and J by 4 bases, with 12 bases between. CDR3 length: 14 residues. CDR3 nucleotide sequence: TGCAGTGCTCTCTCCCCAGATTATAATTCACCCCTCCACTTT. Amino acid sequence: CSALSPDYNSPLHF.

The chain has TRBV12-3 or TRBV12-4 and TRBJ1-5; no firm D call. With 2 bases removed from V and 10 bases from J, the gap between germline ends came to 15 bases. The CDR3 sequence is 14 residues long. The CDR3 DNA is TGTGCCAGCAGTTTACGGGGTAGTATAGGCCCCCAGCATTTT. Its protein product is CASSLRGSIGPQHF.

This clonotype came up a few times. The chain has TRBV10-3 and TRBJ2-7; 10 nucleotides match TRBD1. The V and J ends lost 6 bases and 2 bases, in that order; junction bases with no gene match: 1. The germline V gene has CDR1 ENHRY and CDR2 SYGVKD. The CDR3 extends over 13 amino acids. The CDR3 DNA reads TGTGCCATCAGCGGGACAGGGGCCTACGAGCAGTACTTC. Translating gives CAISGTGAYEQYF.

The rearrangement links TRBV9 to TRBJ1-5; no clear D. CDR3 length: 14 amino acids. The germline gives CDR1 SGDLS, CDR2 YYNGEE. V was trimmed by 0 bases and J by 5 bases, leaving 9 bases between them. In DNA, the CDR3 is TGTGCCAGCAGCGTAGACAGCGTTTATCAGCCCCAGCATTTT. Translated: CASSVDSVYQPQHF. The full variable domain, in which reference TRBV9 and TRBJ1-5 provide the parts outside the CDR3, is DSGVTQTPKHLITATGQRVTLRCSPRSGDLSVYWYQQSLDQGLQFLIQYYNGEERAKGNILERFSAQQFPDLHSELNLSSLELGDSALYFCASSVDSVYQPQHFGDGTRLSIL.

This clonotype was detected only a few times. V and J are TRBV9 and TRBJ2-5; 10 bases are a match to TRBD2. The CDR3 contains 15 residues. Trimming took 4 bases from V and 4 from J; bases not matched to a gene: 7. Germline V gene sequence: CDR1 SGDLS, CDR2 YYNGEE. This chain's CDR3 is CASSPSGRAGETQYF. The CDR3 nucleotides read TGTGCCAGCAGCCCCAGCGGGAGGGCCGGAGAGACCCAGTACTTC.

This clonotype was seen a handful of times. The CDR3 DNA reads TGTGCCAGCAGTTACCCGGGACAGGGATCCTTCCGGGGCACTGAAGCTTTCTTT. It encodes CASSYPGQGSFRGTEAFF. The chain recombines TRBV6-2 or TRBV6-3 with TRBJ1-1, with 9 positions matching TRBD1. The CDR3 has 18 residues. Germline assignment: CDR1 MNHEY and CDR2 SVGEGT. The trim removed 2 bases at V and 4 bases at J, leaving 14 bases unmatched.

This clonotype was seen many times. The chain recombines TRBV12-3 or TRBV12-4 with TRBJ1-1; D call uncertain. This CDR3 spans 12 amino acids. Trimming left V 6 bases short and J 1 base short, with 6 bases between. The CDR3 bases are TGTGCCAGCAGGTGGGGGAACACTGAAGCTTTCTTT. Its translation: CASRWGNTEAFF.

The J gene is TRBJ1-4, the V gene TRBV29-1; D gene unclear. The CDR3 loop spans 12 amino acids. V was pared by 6 bases and J by 7 bases, with 12 bases between. Germline-derived CDR1 and CDR2 are SQVTM and ANQGSEA. The CDR3 region has the DNA TGCAGCGTAGAGGGAAAGGGTGAAAAACTGTTTTTT. Translating gives CSVEGKGEKLFF. Supplemented by reference TRBV29-1 and TRBJ1-4, the full variable domain reads SAVISQKPSRDICQRGTSLTIQCQVDSQVTMMFWYRQQPGQSLTLIATANQGSEATYESGFVIDKFPISRPNLTFSTLTVSNMSPEDSSIYLCSVEGKGEKLFFGSGTQLSVL.

The rearrangement joins TRBV4-2 to TRBJ1-4; tentatively, D is TRBD1 (5 bases). Trimming took off 0 bases at V and 16 bases at J, with 15 bases between the two ends. The germline CDR1 and CDR2 sequences are LGHNA and YNFKEQ. The CDR3 consists of 13 residues. The CDR3 sequence is CASSQDPGREAFF. CDR3 DNA: TGTGCCAGCAGCCAAGACCCCGGCAGGGAGGCGTTTTTT.

This clonotype showed up just a few times. J is TRBJ2-2 and V is TRBV6-5; 8 positions agree with TRBD1. The CDR3 is made up of 16 amino acids. Germline trimming cut 0 bases from V and 2 bases from J; bases unmatched to any gene: 2. Germline V lookup: CDR1 MNHEY, CDR2 SVGAGI. CDR3 coding DNA: TGTGCCAGCAGTTACTCCACAGGGGGAAACACCGGGGAGCTGTTTTTT. Its protein is CASSYSTGGNTGELFF.

This clonotype was picked up a small number of times. This CDR3 reads CSAQTGTRETQYF. In DNA, the CDR3 is TGCAGTGCTCAGACAGGGACAAGAGAGACCCAGTACTTC. The chain couples TRBV20-1 to TRBJ2-5, with 7 nucleotides matching TRBD1. The CDR3 consists of 13 residues. Germline V gene lookup returns CDR1 DFQATT and CDR2 SNEGSKA (reference sequence). V shed 5 bases, J shed 4 bases, and the junction held 7 bases outside the gene matches.

The rearrangement joins TRBV11-2 to TRBJ2-2; the D gene is possibly TRBD1 (5 bases). Germline V gives CDR1 SGHAT, CDR2 FQNNGV. The CDR3 extends over 12 amino acids. Deletions cut 5 bases from V and 6 bases from J, with 7 bases between. CDR3 amino acids: CASSGAPGELFF. CDR3 nucleotides: TGTGCCAGCAGCGGGGCACCCGGGGAGCTGTTTTTT. The variable domain in full, completed from reference TRBV11-2 and TRBJ2-2, reads EAGVAQSPRYKIIEKRQSVAFWCNPISGHATLYWYQQILGQGPKLLIQFQNNGVVDDSQLPKDRFSAERLKGVDSTLKIQPAKLEDSAVYLCASSGAPGELFFGEGSRLTVL.

This clonotype has just a few counts. V usage is TRBV4-1 and J usage is TRBJ1-1; D is undetermined. Germline values: CDR1 MGHRA, CDR2 YSYEKL. V was pared by 6 bases and J by 0 bases, with 14 bases between. The length of the CDR3 is 15 residues. DNA for the CDR3: TGCGCCAGCAGTGCGGTTTACACCCTGAACACTGAAGCTTTCTTT. Residues: CASSAVYTLNTEAFF.

The chain links TRBV6-4 to TRBJ2-1; TRBD1 might be the D (6 bases). Germline V CDR1 and CDR2: MRHNA, SNTAGT. The length of the CDR3 is 13 residues. V was pared by 6 bases and J by 6 bases, with 12 bases between. The CDR3 coding sequence is TGTGCCAGCAGCAAACAGGGTATCAATGAGCAGTTCTTC. Protein sequence: CASSKQGINEQFF.

In its sample, this clonotype was seen a few times. V usage is TRBV9 and J usage is TRBJ2-3, with 9 bases aligning to TRBD1. The V gene end was trimmed by 4 bases and the J gene end by 5 bases; junction bases not matched to a gene: 8. The CDR3 contains 15 residues. The germline CDR1 and CDR2 sequences are SGDLS and YYNGEE. CDR3 DNA sequence: TGTGCCAGCAGCCCCCGGGACAGGGTAGGAGATACGCAGTATTTT. Translated: CASSPRDRVGDTQYF.

The gene calls are TRBV7-3 and TRBJ2-2; D uncertain. V was cut by 3 bases and J by 4 bases, with 6 bases left in between. The CDR3 spans 13 residues. Germline CDR1 reads SGHTA; CDR2 reads FQGTGA. The CDR3 nucleotides read TGTGCCAGCAGCTTCGACTCCACCGGGGAGCTGTTTTTT. Residues: CASSFDSTGELFF.

This clonotype was picked up a small number of times. The gene calls are TRBV20-1 and TRBJ1-6; TRBD1 might be the D (5 bases). Germline CDR1 is DFQATT and CDR2 is SNEGSKA (reference sequence). The CDR3 covers 14 residues. Trimming stripped 5 bases from V and 4 bases from J, with 12 bases between. CDR3 coding DNA: TGCAGTGCTCGACAGTTCGGGTATAATTCACCCCTCCACTTT. It is translated as CSARQFGYNSPLHF.

The sample holds a few counts of this clonotype. This sequence joins TRBV7-2 and TRBJ2-1; 7 bases are shared with TRBD2. Looked up from germline, CDR1 is SGHTA and CDR2 is FQGNSA. There are 17 residues in the CDR3. Trimming cost V 1 base and J 0 bases; bases outside gene matches: 6. The CDR3 protein is CASSLVGGGSSYNEQFF. As DNA, the CDR3 is TGTGCCAGCAGCTTAGTAGGCGGGGGAAGCTCCTACAATGAGCAGTTCTTC.

J is TRBJ1-3 and V is TRBV5-1; possibly TRBD1 for D (5 bases). Germline assignment: CDR1 SGHRS and CDR2 YFSETQ. Trimming shortened V by 4 bases and J by 0 bases, and 20 bases separated the two germline ends. CDR3 size: 18 residues. The CDR3 loop is CASSTHPGRESSGNTIYF. CDR3 sequence (DNA): TGCGCCAGCAGCACCCACCCGGGACGGGAGAGCTCTGGAAACACCATATATTTT.

J is TRBJ1-3 and V is TRBV30; D call uncertain. V was shortened by 5 bases and J by 1 base, with 6 bases between the two germline ends. The CDR3 spans 12 residues. CDR1 GTSNPN and CDR2 SVGIG come from the germline V gene (reference sequence). DNA of the CDR3: TGTGCCTGGTGTCCATCTGGAAACACCATATATTTT. Translated: CAWCPSGNTIYF. The entire variable domain, with the rest obtained from reference TRBV30 and TRBJ1-3, is as follows: SQTIHQWPATLVQPVGSPLSLECTVEGTSNPNLYWYRQAAGRGLQLLFYSVGIGQISSEVPQNLSASRPQDRQFILSSKKLLLSDSGFYLCAWCPSGNTIYFGEGSWLTVV.

The chain joins TRBV5-1 to TRBJ1-1; 7 positions agree with TRBD1. V dropped 4 bases and J dropped 1; count of bases not matched to a gene: 4. CDR1 is SGHRS and CDR2 is YFSETQ in the germline V gene. The CDR3 is 14 amino acids. Here the CDR3 reads CASSRQGENTEAFF. The CDR3 DNA sequence: TGCGCCAGCAGCCGACAGGGTGAGAACACTGAAGCTTTCTTT.